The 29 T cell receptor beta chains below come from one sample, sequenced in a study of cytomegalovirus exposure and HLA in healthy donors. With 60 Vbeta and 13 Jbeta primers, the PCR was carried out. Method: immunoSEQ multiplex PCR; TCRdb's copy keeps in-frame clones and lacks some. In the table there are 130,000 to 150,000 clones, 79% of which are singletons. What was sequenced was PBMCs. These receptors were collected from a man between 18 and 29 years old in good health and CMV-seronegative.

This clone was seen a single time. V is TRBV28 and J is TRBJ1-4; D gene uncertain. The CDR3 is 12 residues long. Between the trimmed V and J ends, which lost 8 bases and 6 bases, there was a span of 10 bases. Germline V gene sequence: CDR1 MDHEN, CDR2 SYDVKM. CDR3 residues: CASQEAHEKLFF. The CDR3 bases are TGTGCCAGCCAGGAGGCCCATGAAAAACTGTTTTTT. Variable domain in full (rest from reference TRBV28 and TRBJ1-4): DVKVTQSSRYLVKRTGEKVFLECVQDMDHENMFWYRQDPGLGLRLIYFSYDVKMKEKGDIPEGYSVSREKKERFSLILESASTNQTSMYLCASQEAHEKLFFGSGTQLSVL.

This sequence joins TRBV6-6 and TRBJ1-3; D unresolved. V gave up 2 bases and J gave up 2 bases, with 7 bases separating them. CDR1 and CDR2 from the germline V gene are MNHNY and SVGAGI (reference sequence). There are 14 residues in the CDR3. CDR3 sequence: CASSYRDTGNTIYF. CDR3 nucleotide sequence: TGTGCCAGCAGTTACCGGGATACTGGAAACACCATATATTTT.

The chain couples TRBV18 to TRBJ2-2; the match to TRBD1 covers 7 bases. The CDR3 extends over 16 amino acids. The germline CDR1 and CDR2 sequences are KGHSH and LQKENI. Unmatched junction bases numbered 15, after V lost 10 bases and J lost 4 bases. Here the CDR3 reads CANSQKFTGATGELFF. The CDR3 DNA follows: TGTGCCAATTCCCAGAAATTCACAGGGGCCACCGGGGAGCTGTTTTTT.

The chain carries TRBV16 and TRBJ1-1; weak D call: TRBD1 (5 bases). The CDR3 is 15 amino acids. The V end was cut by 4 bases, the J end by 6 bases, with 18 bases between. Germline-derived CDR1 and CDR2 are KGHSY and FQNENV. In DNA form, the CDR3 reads TGTGCCAGCAGCCCATTACGGAGGGGAGGGTCTGAAGCTTTCTTT. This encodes CASSPLRRGGSEAFF.

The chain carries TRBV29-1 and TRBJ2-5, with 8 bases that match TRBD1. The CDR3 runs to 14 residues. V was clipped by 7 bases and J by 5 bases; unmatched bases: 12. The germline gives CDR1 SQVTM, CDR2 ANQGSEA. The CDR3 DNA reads TGCAGCGCCCGGTCCGGGACAGGAGGCGAGACCCAGTACTTC. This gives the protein CSARSGTGGETQYF.

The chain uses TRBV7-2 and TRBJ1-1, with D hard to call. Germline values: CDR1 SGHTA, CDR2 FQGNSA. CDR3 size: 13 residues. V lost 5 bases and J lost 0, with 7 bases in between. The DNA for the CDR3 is TGTGCCAGCAGCCCACCAGTGAACACTGAAGCTTTCTTT. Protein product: CASSPPVNTEAFF.

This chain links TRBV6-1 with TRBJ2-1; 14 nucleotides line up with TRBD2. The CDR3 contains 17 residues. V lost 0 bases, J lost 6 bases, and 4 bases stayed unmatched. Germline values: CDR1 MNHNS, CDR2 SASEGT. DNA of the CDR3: TGTGCCAGCAGTGAAGCTCGGACTAGCGGGGGGACCAATGAGCAGTTCTTC. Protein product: CASSEARTSGGTNEQFF.

The CDR3 sequence is CASSKKSGGPFGNTGELFF. DNA for the CDR3: TGTGCCAGCAGCAAAAAAAGCGGGGGGCCATTTGGTAACACCGGGGAGCTGTTTTTT. This chain uses TRBV4-2 with TRBJ2-2; 9 nucleotides align to TRBD2. Per germline, CDR1 LGHNA and CDR2 YNFKEQ. V gave up 5 bases and J gave up 2 bases; unmatched junction bases: 15. The CDR3 consists of 19 residues.

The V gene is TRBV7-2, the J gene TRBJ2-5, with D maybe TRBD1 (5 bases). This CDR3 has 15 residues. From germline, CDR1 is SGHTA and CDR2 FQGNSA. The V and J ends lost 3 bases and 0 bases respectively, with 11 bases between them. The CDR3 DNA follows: TGTGCCAGCAGCTTCTCGGACACCTACCAAGAGACCCAGTACTTC. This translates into CASSFSDTYQETQYF.

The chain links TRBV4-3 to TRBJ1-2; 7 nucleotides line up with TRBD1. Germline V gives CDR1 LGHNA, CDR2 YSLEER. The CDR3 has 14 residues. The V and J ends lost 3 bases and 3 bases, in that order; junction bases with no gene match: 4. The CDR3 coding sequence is TGCGCCAGCAGCCACTTAGGGACAGACTATGGCTACACCTTC. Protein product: CASSHLGTDYGYTF.

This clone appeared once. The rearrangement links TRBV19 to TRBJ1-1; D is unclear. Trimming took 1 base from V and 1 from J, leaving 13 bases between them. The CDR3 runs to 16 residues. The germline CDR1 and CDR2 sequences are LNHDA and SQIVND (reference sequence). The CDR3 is CASSIVSFNRNTEAFF. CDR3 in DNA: TGTGCCAGTAGTATAGTCTCTTTCAACAGGAACACTGAAGCTTTCTTT. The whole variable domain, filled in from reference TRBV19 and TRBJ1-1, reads DGGITQSPKYLFRKEGQNVTLSCEQNLNHDAMYWYRQDPGQGLRLIYYSQIVNDFQKGDIAEGYSVSREKKESFPLTVTSAQKNPTAFYLCASSIVSFNRNTEAFFGQGTRLTVV.

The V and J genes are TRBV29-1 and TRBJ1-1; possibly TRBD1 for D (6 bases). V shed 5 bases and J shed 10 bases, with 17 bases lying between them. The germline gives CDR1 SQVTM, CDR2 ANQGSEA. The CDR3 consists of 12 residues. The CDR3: CSVPSRGGVAFF. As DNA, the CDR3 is TGCAGCGTTCCATCCCGAGGGGGGGTAGCTTTCTTT.

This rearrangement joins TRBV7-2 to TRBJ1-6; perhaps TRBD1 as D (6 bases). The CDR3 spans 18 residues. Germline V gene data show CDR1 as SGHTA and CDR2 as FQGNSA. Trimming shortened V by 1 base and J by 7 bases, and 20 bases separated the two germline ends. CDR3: CASSLGQEYSPQNSPLHF. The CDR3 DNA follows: TGTGCCAGCAGCTTAGGACAGGAATATTCCCCTCAAAATTCACCCCTCCACTTT.

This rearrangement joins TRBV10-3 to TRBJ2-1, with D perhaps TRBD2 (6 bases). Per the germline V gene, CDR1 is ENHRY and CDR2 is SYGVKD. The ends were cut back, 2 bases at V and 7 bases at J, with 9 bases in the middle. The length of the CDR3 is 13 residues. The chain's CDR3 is CAISEGGVNEQFF. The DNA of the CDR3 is TGTGCCATCAGTGAGGGAGGGGTAAATGAGCAGTTCTTC.

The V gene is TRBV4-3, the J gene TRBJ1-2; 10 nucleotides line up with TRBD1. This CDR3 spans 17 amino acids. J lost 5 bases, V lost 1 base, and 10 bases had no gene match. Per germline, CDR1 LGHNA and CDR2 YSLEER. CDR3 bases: TGCGCCAGCAGCCAAGGGACAGGGGGAATGGGCCTATATGGCTACACCTTC. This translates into CASSQGTGGMGLYGYTF.

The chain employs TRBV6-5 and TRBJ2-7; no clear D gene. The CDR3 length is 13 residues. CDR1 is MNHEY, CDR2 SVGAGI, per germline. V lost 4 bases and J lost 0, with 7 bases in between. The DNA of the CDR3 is TGTGCCAGCAGTTTAACAGCCTCCTACGAGCAGTACTTC. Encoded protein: CASSLTASYEQYF.

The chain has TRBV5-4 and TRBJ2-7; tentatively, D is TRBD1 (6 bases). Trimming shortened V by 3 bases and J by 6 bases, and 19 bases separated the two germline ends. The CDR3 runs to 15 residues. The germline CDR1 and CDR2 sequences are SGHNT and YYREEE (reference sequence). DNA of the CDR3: TGTGCCAGCAGCTCAGGTAGGGACAACCCTTTCGAGCAGTACTTC. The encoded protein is CASSSGRDNPFEQYF. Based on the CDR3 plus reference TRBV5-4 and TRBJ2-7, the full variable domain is ETGVTQSPTHLIKTRGQQVTLRCSSQSGHNTVSWYQQALGQGPQFIFQYYREEENGRGNFPPRFSGLQFPNYSSELNVNALELDDSALYLCASSSGRDNPFEQYFGPGTRLTVT.

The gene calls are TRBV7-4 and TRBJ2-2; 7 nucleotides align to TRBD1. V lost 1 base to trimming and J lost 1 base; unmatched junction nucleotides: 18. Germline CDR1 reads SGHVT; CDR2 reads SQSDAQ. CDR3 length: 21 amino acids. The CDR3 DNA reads TGTGCCAGCAGCTTAGAAGTAGGAGGACAGGTGACGATCGGGAACACCGGGGAGCTGTTTTTT. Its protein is CASSLEVGGQVTIGNTGELFF.

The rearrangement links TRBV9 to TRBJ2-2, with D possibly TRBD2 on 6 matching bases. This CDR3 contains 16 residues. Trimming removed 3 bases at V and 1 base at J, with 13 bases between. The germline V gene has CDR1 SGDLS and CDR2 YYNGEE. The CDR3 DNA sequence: TGTGCCAGCAGCGGGGGCGGGGACGAGAACACCGGGGAGCTGTTTTTT. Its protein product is CASSGGGDENTGELFF.

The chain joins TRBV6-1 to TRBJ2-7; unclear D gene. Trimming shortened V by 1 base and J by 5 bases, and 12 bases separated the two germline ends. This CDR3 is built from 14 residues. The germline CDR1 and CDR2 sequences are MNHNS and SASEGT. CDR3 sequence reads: CASSEVASKDEQYF. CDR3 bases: TGTGCCAGCAGTGAAGTCGCCAGTAAAGACGAGCAGTACTTC.

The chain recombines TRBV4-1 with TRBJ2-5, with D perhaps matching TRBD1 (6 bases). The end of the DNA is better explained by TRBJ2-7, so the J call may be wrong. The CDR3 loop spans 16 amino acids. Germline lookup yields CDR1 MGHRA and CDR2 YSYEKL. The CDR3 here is CASSPLEGVRAYEQYF. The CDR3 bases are TGCGCCAGCAGTCCCCTTGAGGGGGTTCGCGCCTACGAGCAGTACTTC.

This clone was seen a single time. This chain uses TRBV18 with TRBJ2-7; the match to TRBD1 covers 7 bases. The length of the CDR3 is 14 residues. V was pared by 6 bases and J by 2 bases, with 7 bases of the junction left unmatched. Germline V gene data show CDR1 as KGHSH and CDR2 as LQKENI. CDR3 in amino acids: CASSSTGPPYEQYF. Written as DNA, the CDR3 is TGTGCCAGCTCGTCGACAGGGCCCCCCTACGAGCAGTACTTC. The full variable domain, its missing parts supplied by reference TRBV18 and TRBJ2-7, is NAGVMQNPRHLVRRRGQEARLRCSPMKGHSHVYWYRQLPEEGLKFMVYLQKENIIDESGMPKERFSAEFPKEGPSILRIQQVVRGDSAAYFCASSSTGPPYEQYFGPGTRLTVT.

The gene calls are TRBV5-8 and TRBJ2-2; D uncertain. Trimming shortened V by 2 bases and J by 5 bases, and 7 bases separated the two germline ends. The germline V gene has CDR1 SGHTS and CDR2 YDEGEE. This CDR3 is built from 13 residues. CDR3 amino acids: CASSFTETGELFF. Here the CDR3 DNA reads TGTGCCAGCAGCTTTACAGAGACCGGGGAGCTGTTTTTT.

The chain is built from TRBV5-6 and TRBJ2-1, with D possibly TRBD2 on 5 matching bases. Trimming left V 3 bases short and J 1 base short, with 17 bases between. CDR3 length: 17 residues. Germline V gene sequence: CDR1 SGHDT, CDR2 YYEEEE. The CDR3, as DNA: TGTGCCAGCAGCTGGGGTCTCCCTGCGGGTTCCTACAATGAGCAGTTCTTC. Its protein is CASSWGLPAGSYNEQFF.

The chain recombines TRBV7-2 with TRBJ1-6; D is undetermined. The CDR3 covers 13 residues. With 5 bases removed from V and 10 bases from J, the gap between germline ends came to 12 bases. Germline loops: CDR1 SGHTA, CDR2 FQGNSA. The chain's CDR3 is CASSPAAASPLHF. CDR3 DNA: TGTGCCAGCAGCCCAGCTGCGGCCTCACCCCTCCACTTT.

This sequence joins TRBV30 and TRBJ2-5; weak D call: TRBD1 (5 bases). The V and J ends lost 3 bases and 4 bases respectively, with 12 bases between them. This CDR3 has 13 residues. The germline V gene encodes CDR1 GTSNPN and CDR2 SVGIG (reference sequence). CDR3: CAWSRGGAETQYF. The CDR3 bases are TGTGCCTGGAGCCGTGGTGGGGCAGAGACCCAGTACTTC.

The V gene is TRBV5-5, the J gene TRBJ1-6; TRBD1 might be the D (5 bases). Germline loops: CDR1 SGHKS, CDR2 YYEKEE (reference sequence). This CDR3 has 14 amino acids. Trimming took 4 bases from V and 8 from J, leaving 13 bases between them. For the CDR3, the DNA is TGTGCCAGCAGCACTGGGGGAGGATATTCACCCCTCCACTTT. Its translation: CASSTGGGYSPLHF. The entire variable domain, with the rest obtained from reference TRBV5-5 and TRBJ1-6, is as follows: DAGVTQSPTHLIKTRGQQVTLRCSPISGHKSVSWYQQVLGQGPQFIFQYYEKEERGRGNFPDRFSARQFPNYSSELNVNALLLGDSALYLCASSTGGGYSPLHFGNGTRLTVT.

The CDR3 region is CASSRQRSYEQYF. The CDR3 region has the DNA TGTGCCAGCAGTCGACAGCGCTCCTACGAGCAGTACTTC. V is TRBV2 and J is TRBJ2-7; D may be TRBD1 (5 bases). CDR3 length: 13 amino acids. CDR1 is SNHLY, CDR2 FYNNEI, per germline. V lost 5 bases, J lost 0 bases, and 8 bases lay in between.

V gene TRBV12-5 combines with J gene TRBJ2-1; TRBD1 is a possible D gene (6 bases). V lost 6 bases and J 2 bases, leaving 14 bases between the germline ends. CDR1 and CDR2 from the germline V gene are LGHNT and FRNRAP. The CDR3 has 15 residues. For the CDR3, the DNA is TGTGCTAGTGGAAAGGGGGTAGGGGCCTACAATGAGCAGTTCTTC. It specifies CASGKGVGAYNEQFF.